Listed below are T cell receptor beta chains from one sample, sequenced in a study of blood T cell repertoires in COVID-19. Method: immunoSEQ multiplex PCR; TCRdb's copy keeps in-frame clones and lacks some. The sample shows some 340,000 clones, roughly 86% of them seen only once. Material for sequencing was PBMCs or T cells enriched from blood (not recorded which). These receptors were taken from a woman aged 25-40 years who had recovered from COVID-19. CDR3s include the opening cysteine and the closing phenylalanine or tryptophan. The order of the fields is D gene, CDR3 length, J gene, clone size, V gene, CDR3 DNA, CDR3 protein. A D gene is named only where the DNA matches it firmly. Some rows have no size entry. The others give once, few or many, or a class for an expanded clone.

>-|13|TRBJ1-1|-|TRBV3-1/TRBV3-2
TGTGCCAGCAGCCGCGGGGTTAACACTGAAGCTTTCTTT
CASSRGVNTEAFF
>TRBD2|15|TRBJ2-1|-|TRBV4-1
TGCGCCAGCAGCCAAGGACTAGCGGGGGGGCGGGAGCAGTTCTTC
CASSQGLAGGREQFF
>TRBD1|16|TRBJ2-2|few|TRBV7-8
TGTGCCAGCAGCTTAAGACAGGGGCTGAACACCGGGGAGCTGTTTTTT
CASSLRQGLNTGELFF
>-|15|TRBJ2-7|-|TRBV19
TGTGCCAGTAGTACCGACAGTGGCCGGACCTACGAGCAGTACTTC
CASSTDSGRTYEQYF
>TRBD1|16|TRBJ2-7|-|TRBV6-2/TRBV6-3
TGTGCCAGCAGTTACGTCCCAGGGGGTACCTCCTACGAGCAGTACTTC
CASSYVPGGTSYEQYF
>-|12|TRBJ2-7|-|TRBV7-9
TGTGCCAGCAGCACCGGGTTGTACGAGCAGTACTTC
CASSTGLYEQYF
>-|14|TRBJ1-1|-|TRBV25-1
TGTGCCAGCACTAGAGACAGCCTCAACACTGAAGCTTTCTTT
CASTRDSLNTEAFF
>-|17|TRBJ1-5|-|TRBV5-6
TGTGCCAGCAGCTTGGGCCCAGGGGCCGAACCTTATCAGCCCCAGCATTTT
CASSLGPGAEPYQPQHF
>TRBD2|15|TRBJ2-3|many|TRBV2
TGTGCCAGCAGGCACGGGGGGGTCAGCACAGATACGCAGTATTTT
CASRHGGVSTDTQYF
>-|10|TRBJ2-1|-|TRBV4-2
TGTGCCAGCAGCCAAGATCGAACGGTCTTC
CASSQDRTVF
>-|13|TRBJ1-2|-|TRBV6-5
TGTGCCAGCAGTTACTCTGGGGCAGGTGGCTACACCTTC
CASSYSGAGGYTF
>-|14|TRBJ2-7|-|TRBV6-5
TGTGCCAGCAGTTACGGGGCAGGGAGGTACGAGCAGTACTTC
CASSYGAGRYEQYF
>-|14|TRBJ1-4|-|TRBV15
TGTGCCACCAGCTGGAAGTCAGAGATCGGTCCGGGGAGCTTT
CATSWKSEIGPGSF
>-|12|TRBJ1-5|few|TRBV27
TGTGCCACAGGGTCCAGCAATCAGCCCCAGCATTTT
CATGSSNQPQHF
>-|14|TRBJ2-7|-|TRBV2
TGTGCCAGCACTGGAGGGGTCCCCTCCTACGAGCAGTACTTC
CASTGGVPSYEQYF
>-|17|TRBJ2-1|-|TRBV28
TGTGCCAGCAGTCCTAAGGGGGGGGCGGAGGTCTACAATGAGCAGTTCTTC
CASSPKGGAEVYNEQFF
>-|15|TRBJ1-6|-|TRBV7-9
TGTGCCAGCAGGAGGGGGAATACCTATAATTCACCCCTCCACTTT
CASRRGNTYNSPLHF
>TRBD1|15|TRBJ1-4|-|TRBV6-5
TGTGCCAGCAGCCGAACAGGGGCGGAGGGTGAAAAACTGTTTTTT
CASSRTGAEGEKLFF
>TRBD2|15|TRBJ2-3|once|TRBV5-1
TGCGCCAGCAGCACTGGACTAGCGGGGGGGCCCCGGCAGTATTTT
CASSTGLAGGPRQYF
>TRBD1|14|TRBJ1-2|once|TRBV5-5
TGTGCCAGCAGTCTATCAGGGACAGGCTATGGCTACACCTTC
CASSLSGTGYGYTF
>-|13|TRBJ1-1|-|TRBV28
TGTGCCAGCCACAGGGCACGGGACACTGAAGCTTTCTTT
CASHRARDTEAFF
>-|13|TRBJ1-1|-|TRBV19
TGTGCCAGCCAGGGGTTAGTGAACACTGAAGCTTTCTTT
CASQGLVNTEAFF
>TRBD1|15|TRBJ1-2|-|TRBV18
TGTGCCAGCTCACCGACCGACAGGGACTACTATGGCTACACCTTC
CASSPTDRDYYGYTF
>TRBD2|18|TRBJ2-1|-|TRBV4-1
TGCGCCAGCAGCCTGCACCCGCTGGCGGGGGGCTCCTACAATGAGCAGTTCTTC
CASSLHPLAGGSYNEQFF
>TRBD1|13|TRBJ2-5|-|TRBV9
TGTGCCAGCAGCTTGGGACAGCAAGAGACCCAGTACTTC
CASSLGQQETQYF
>-|15|TRBJ1-6|-|TRBV2
TGTGCCAGCAGTGTTAGGGGTCCCTATAATTCACCCCTCCACTTT
CASSVRGPYNSPLHF
>-|13|TRBJ1-1|-|TRBV12-3/TRBV12-4
TGTGCCATCTCACGGGGGTCGAACACTGAAGCTTTCTTT
CAISRGSNTEAFF
>-|17|TRBJ1-6|few|TRBV6-1
TGTGCCAGCAGTGACCAGCTGACAGGAGCCTATAATTCACCCCTCCACTTT
CASSDQLTGAYNSPLHF
>-|15|TRBJ2-2|-|TRBV5-1
TGCGCCAGCAGCTTTGCAGGGTCGAACACCGGGGAGCTGTTTTTT
CASSFAGSNTGELFF
>-|13|TRBJ2-4|once|TRBV20-1
TGCAGTGCTAGTCAGGGAGGCAAAAACATTCAGTACTTC
CSASQGGKNIQYF
>-|15|TRBJ1-1|few|TRBV5-1
TGCGCCAGCAGCTCGACGACAGCGATGAACACTGAAGCTTTCTTT
CASSSTTAMNTEAFF
>TRBD1|14|TRBJ1-2|-|TRBV6-5
TGTGCCAGCAGCTTGGACAGGGGGCGAGGTGGCTACACCTTC
CASSLDRGRGGYTF
>-|14|TRBJ1-2|-|TRBV5-8
TGTGCCAGCAGCTTGTTTACGGTCCCCTATGGCTACACCTTC
CASSLFTVPYGYTF
>TRBD1|15|TRBJ1-2|-|TRBV4-1
TGCGCCAGCAGCCTACAACAGGGGGAGGTGGTCGGCTACACCTTC
CASSLQQGEVVGYTF
>-|10|TRBJ1-1|-|TRBV9
TGTGCCAGCAGCGTACCGGAAGCTTTCTTT
CASSVPEAFF
>-|15|TRBJ1-4|-|TRBV19
TGTGCCAGTAGCCCTTGGGGGGCAACTAATGAAAAACTGTTTTTT
CASSPWGATNEKLFF
>-|14|TRBJ1-4|-|TRBV2
TGTGCCAGCAGTCAGGGGTTCACTAATGAAAAACTGTTTTTT
CASSQGFTNEKLFF
>-|14|TRBJ1-4|-|TRBV5-1
TGCGCCAGCACCCCCGGTCCGGAGGGAGAAAAACTGTTTTTT
CASTPGPEGEKLFF